This T cell receptor (beta chain) was observed in a study of blood T cells in healthy people across ages. A J-beta primer mix and a sample-barcoded 5' primer were used in a second PCR of roughly 6 to 12 cycles. From the 5' RACE reads, TCRdb called clonotypes with MiXCR, one entry per CDR3 protein. The sample shows hundreds of thousands of distinct CDR3 sequences, under 40% of them seen only once. The CDR3 has 16 amino acids. V lost 6 bases, J lost 2 bases, and 13 bases stayed unmatched. The germline gives CDR1 DFQATT, CDR2 SNEGSKA (reference sequence). This clonotype was counted at least ten times. The chain carries TRBV20-1 and TRBJ1-2; 9 bases match TRBD1. This receptor was identified in a man aged 18 to 29 in good health. The material sequenced was blood. The CDR3 nucleotides are TGCAGTGCCCTAGACGGGACAGGGAAGTGGAACTATGGCTACACCTTC. It is translated as CSALDGTGKWNYGYTF.